Presented here are 15 T cell receptor beta chains from one specimen sequenced in a study of cytomegalovirus exposure and HLA in healthy donors. Primers: 60 Vbeta forward and 13 Jbeta reverse. Produced via immunoSEQ multiplex PCR; TCRdb's table is partial and in-frame only. The sample includes 200,000 or so clones, about 85% of them seen just once. Sequencing input: PBMCs. The receptors originated from a human donor in good health.

The chain recombines TRBV15 with TRBJ2-1; 11 bases map to TRBD2. V trimming: 5 bases; J trimming: 1 base; junction bases outside the gene matches: 4. The CDR3 is 16 amino acids. CDR1 LNHNV and CDR2 YYDKDF come from the germline V gene (reference sequence). The CDR3, as DNA: TGTGCCACCAGCCCAGGGACTAGCGGTTCCTACAATGAGCAGTTCTTC. It codes for CATSPGTSGSYNEQFF.

The chain couples TRBV7-2 to TRBJ2-3, with D maybe TRBD1 (5 bases). V lost 2 bases to trimming and J lost 4 bases, with 7 bases between them. The CDR3 is 13 residues long. CDR1 SGHTA and CDR2 FQGNSA come from the germline V gene. The CDR3 DNA sequence: TGTGCCAGCAGCTTACAGGGTTCAGATACGCAGTATTTT. It is translated as CASSLQGSDTQYF.

CDR3 amino acids: CASSLPARQRSYNEQFF. The CDR3 nucleotides read TGTGCCAGCAGCCTCCCGGCACGGCAGCGCTCCTACAATGAGCAGTTCTTC. The V gene is TRBV5-4, the J gene TRBJ2-1; unclear D gene. The V gene's germline CDR1 is SGHNT and CDR2 YYREEE (reference sequence). V was clipped by 4 bases and J by 0 bases, with 17 bases between them. The CDR3 is 17 residues long.

The V gene is TRBV7-2, the J gene TRBJ2-7; D uncertain. CDR1 and CDR2 from the germline V gene are SGHTA and FQGNSA. The ends were cut back, 5 bases at V and 12 bases at J, with 23 bases in the middle. The CDR3 has 14 amino acids. The CDR3: CASSPYLAAHDPYF. CDR3 bases: TGTGCCAGCAGCCCGTACTTAGCCGCCCATGATCCGTACTTC.

The V and J genes are TRBV6-5 and TRBJ2-1; TRBD2 matches 14 bases. Germline V lookup: CDR1 MNHEY, CDR2 SVGAGI. This CDR3 comprises 14 residues. The junction had 2 bases not matched to a gene; V was cut back by 5 bases and J by 8 bases. For the CDR3, the DNA is TGTGCCAGCAGTGGGACTAGCGGGAGCTATGAGCAGTTCTTC. This gives the protein CASSGTSGSYEQFF.

This clone appeared once. The rearrangement joins TRBV6-6 to TRBJ2-2; D is ambiguous. Germline V gene sequence: CDR1 MNHNY, CDR2 SVGAGI (reference sequence). This CDR3 spans 13 amino acids. Deletions cut 6 bases from V and 3 bases from J, with 8 bases between. The CDR3 DNA reads TGTGCCAGCAGAAAACTCGACACCGGGGAGCTGTTTTTT. It yields the protein CASRKLDTGELFF.

The rearrangement links TRBV18 to TRBJ2-3; 10 bases align to TRBD2. The CDR3 has 15 amino acids. V gave up 2 bases and J gave up 1 base; unmatched junction bases: 0. Per the germline V gene, CDR1 is KGHSH and CDR2 is LQKENI. The CDR3 coding sequence is TGTGCCAGCTCACCAGGGACTAGCGGCACAGATACGCAGTATTTT. Its protein is CASSPGTSGTDTQYF.

The chain employs TRBV4-2 and TRBJ2-1; 13 nucleotides agree with TRBD2. Germline values: CDR1 LGHNA, CDR2 YNFKEQ. V lost 5 bases to trimming and J lost 6 bases; unmatched junction nucleotides: 10. There are 17 residues in the CDR3. CDR3 loop: CASSEHATSGRANEQFF. The CDR3 region has the DNA TGTGCCAGCAGCGAACATGCCACTAGCGGGAGGGCCAATGAGCAGTTCTTC.

A single count supports this clone. J is TRBJ2-7 and V is TRBV4-3; possible D gene TRBD2, 6 bases. Germline CDR1 reads LGHNA; CDR2 reads YSLEER. There are 14 residues in the CDR3. V lost 3 bases, J lost 8 bases, and 17 bases lay in between. The CDR3 nucleotides read TGCGCCAGCAGCCATCGGGACTCACGGGTGCAGCAGTACTTC. Translated, it gives CASSHRDSRVQQYF.

The chain employs TRBV6-6 and TRBJ2-4; weak D call: TRBD2 (5 bases). CDR3 size: 16 residues. Germline values: CDR1 MNHNY, CDR2 SVGAGI (reference sequence). The ends were cut back, 6 bases at V and 0 bases at J, with 15 bases in the middle. The CDR3 DNA reads as TGTGCCAGCAGCCACGACGGGGAACTAGCCAAAAACATTCAGTACTTC. It is translated as CASSHDGELAKNIQYF.

The chain uses TRBV4-1 and TRBJ2-7; 7 nucleotides align to TRBD2. The CDR3 totals 15 residues. V was pared by 0 bases and J by 5 bases, with 7 bases of the junction left unmatched. Germline V CDR1 and CDR2: MGHRA, YSYEKL. CDR3 sequence (DNA): TGCGCCAGCAGCCAAGACGGCGGGAGCTCGGACGAGCAGTACTTC. Translation: CASSQDGGSSDEQYF.

This clone was recorded once. V is TRBV4-2 and J is TRBJ2-7; 8 nucleotides agree with TRBD2. The CDR3 loop spans 15 amino acids. J lost 1 base, V lost 5 bases, and 7 bases had no gene match. Per the germline V gene, CDR1 is LGHNA and CDR2 is YNFKEQ. CDR3 sequence: CASSTTSGLSYEQYF. DNA of the CDR3: TGTGCCAGCAGCACTACTAGCGGTCTGTCCTACGAGCAGTACTTC.

The chain couples TRBV23-1 to TRBJ2-5; a possible D gene is TRBD2 (6 bases). TRBV23-1 is an ORF, with its function uncertain. The CDR3 loop spans 15 amino acids. The V and J ends lost 3 bases and 12 bases respectively, with 23 bases between them. The chain's CDR3 is CASSQPGLPGRPEYF. CDR3 DNA sequence: TGCGCCAGCAGTCAGCCGGGACTCCCGGGCAGGCCTGAGTACTTC.

CDR3: CARNGESSYNEQFF. For the CDR3, the DNA is TGTGCCAGAAACGGGGAGAGCTCCTACAATGAGCAGTTCTTC. The gene calls are TRBV6-8 and TRBJ2-1; perhaps TRBD2 as D (5 bases). CDR3 length: 14 residues. Germline V lookup: CDR1 MNHGY, CDR2 SAAAGT. Trimming shortened V by 9 bases and J by 0 bases, and 12 bases separated the two germline ends.

The gene calls are TRBV19 and TRBJ2-2, with D possibly TRBD1 on 6 matching bases. V lost 6 bases, J lost 0 bases, and 14 bases lay in between. In germline, CDR1 is LNHDA, CDR2 SQIVND (reference sequence). The CDR3 totals 16 residues. The CDR3 here is CASRTKTGANTGELFF. CDR3 bases: TGTGCCAGTAGGACTAAGACAGGCGCGAACACCGGGGAGCTGTTTTTT.